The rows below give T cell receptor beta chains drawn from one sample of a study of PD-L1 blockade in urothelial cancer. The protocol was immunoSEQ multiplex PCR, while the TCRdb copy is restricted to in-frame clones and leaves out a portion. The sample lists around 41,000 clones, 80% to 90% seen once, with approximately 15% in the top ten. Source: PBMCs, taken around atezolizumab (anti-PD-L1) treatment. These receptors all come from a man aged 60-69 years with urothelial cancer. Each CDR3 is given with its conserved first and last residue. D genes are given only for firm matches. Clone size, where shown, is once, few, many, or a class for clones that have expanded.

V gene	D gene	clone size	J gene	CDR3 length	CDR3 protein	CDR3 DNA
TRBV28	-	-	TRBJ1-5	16	CASSRQVGAPNQPQHF	TGTGCCAGCAGCCGGCAGGTGGGGGCCCCCAATCAGCCCCAGCATTTT
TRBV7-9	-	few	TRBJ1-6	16	CASSPMVWTVNSPLHF	TGTGCCAGCAGCCCAATGGTCTGGACAGTTAATTCACCCCTCCACTTT
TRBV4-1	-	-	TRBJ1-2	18	CASSQGFRTGRSNYGYTF	TGCGCCAGCAGCCAAGGATTTCGAACAGGTCGTTCTAACTATGGCTACACCTTC
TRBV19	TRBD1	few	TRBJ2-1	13	CASRIQGAGEQFF	TGTGCCAGTAGGATCCAGGGGGCGGGTGAGCAGTTCTTC
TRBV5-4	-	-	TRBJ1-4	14	CASSRRDNFEKLFF	TGTGCCAGCAGCCGGAGGGATAACTTTGAAAAACTGTTTTTT
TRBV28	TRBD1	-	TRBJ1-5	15	CASSLGGQGRQPQHF	TGTGCCAGCAGTTTAGGGGGACAGGGAAGGCAGCCCCAGCATTTT
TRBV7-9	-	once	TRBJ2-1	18	CASSPQISAGGSYNEQFF	TGTGCCAGCAGCCCCCAGATCTCGGCAGGCGGGTCCTACAATGAGCAGTTCTTC
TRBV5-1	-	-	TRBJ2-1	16	CASSLGYSGSYNEQFF	TGCGCCAGCAGCTTGGGTTACTCGGGCTCCTACAATGAGCAGTTCTTC
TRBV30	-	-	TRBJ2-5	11	CAWRYRETQYF	TGTGCCTGGAGGTATAGAGAGACCCAGTACTTC
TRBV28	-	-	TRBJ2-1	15	CASSKGGGPYNEQFF	TGTGCCAGCAGCAAAGGCGGGGGCCCCTACAATGAGCAGTTCTTC
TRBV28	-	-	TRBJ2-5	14	CASSSRGAEETQYF	TGTGCCAGCAGTTCCAGGGGGGCGGAAGAGACCCAGTACTTC
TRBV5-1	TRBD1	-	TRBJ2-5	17	CASSLEATGGSGETQYF	TGCGCCAGCAGCTTGGAGGCTACAGGGGGTTCGGGAGAGACCCAGTACTTC
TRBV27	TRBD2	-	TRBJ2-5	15	CASSWGSSAGVIQYF	TGTGCCAGCAGTTGGGGTTCGTCGGCGGGGGTAATCCAGTACTTC
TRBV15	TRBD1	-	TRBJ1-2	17	CATSRDSGTGSFYGYTF	TGTGCCACCAGCAGAGATTCCGGGACAGGTTCCTTCTATGGCTACACCTTC
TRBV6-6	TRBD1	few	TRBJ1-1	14	CASSDRGLNTEAFF	TGTGCCAGCAGCGATAGGGGGCTGAACACTGAAGCTTTCTTT
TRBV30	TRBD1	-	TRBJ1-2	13	CAGKTGFNYGYTF	TGTGCCGGAAAGACAGGGTTTAACTATGGCTACACCTTC
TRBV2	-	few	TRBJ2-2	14	CASRKGLNTGELFF	TGTGCCAGCAGGAAGGGGCTTAACACCGGGGAGCTGTTTTTT